The present T cell receptor beta chain was sequenced within a study of blood T cells in healthy people across ages. At the level of the study: In model experiments, template switching was able to capture about one barcoded beta molecule for every two T cells that were present. Whole-study results and caveats: A strong correlation was seen between TCR beta diversity and naive T cell percentage.

The trim removed 4 bases at V and 10 bases at J, leaving 11 bases unmatched. The CDR3 extends over 16 amino acids. Germline lookup yields CDR1 SGHTA and CDR2 FQGNSA. Donor samples were obtained from healthy Caucasian individuals from Russia, aged 6 to 90. Isolated PBMCs totaled at least 7 million in each sample. The second PCR ran roughly 7 to 12 cycles with a sample-barcoded 5' primer and J-beta primers. A single record per CDR3 protein comes from TCRdb applying MiXCR to the 5' RACE reads. Among about 400,000 distinct CDR3 sequences listed, about half were seen once. This clonotype was seen at least ten times. Its cognate antigen is unknown.

The sequenced material came from blood. The chain uses TRBV7-2 and TRBJ2-1; 12 bases agree with TRBD1. This clonotype was sampled from a man in his sixties in good health. The CDR3 here is CASSSSPGQGAGEQFF. In DNA, the CDR3 is TGTGCCAGCAGCTCCTCACCGGGACAGGGGGCAGGAGAGCAGTTCTTC.